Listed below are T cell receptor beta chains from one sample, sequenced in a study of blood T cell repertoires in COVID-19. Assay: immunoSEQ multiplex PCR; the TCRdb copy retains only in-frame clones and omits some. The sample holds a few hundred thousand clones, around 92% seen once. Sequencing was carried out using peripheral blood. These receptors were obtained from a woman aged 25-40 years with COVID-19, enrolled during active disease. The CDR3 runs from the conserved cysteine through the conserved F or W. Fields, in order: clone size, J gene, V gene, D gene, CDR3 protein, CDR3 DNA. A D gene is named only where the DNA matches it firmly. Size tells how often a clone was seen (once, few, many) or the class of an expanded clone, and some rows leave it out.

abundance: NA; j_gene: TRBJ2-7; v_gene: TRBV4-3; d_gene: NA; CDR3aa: CASSQVIREGEQYF; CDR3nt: TGCGCCAGCAGCCAAGTAATTCGAGAGGGTGAGCAGTACTTC
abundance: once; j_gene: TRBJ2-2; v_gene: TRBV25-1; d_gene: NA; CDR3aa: CASSEYGGLANTGELFF; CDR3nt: TGTGCCAGCAGTGAATATGGAGGGCTCGCGAACACCGGGGAGCTGTTTTTT
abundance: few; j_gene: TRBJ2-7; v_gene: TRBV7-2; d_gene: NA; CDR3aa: CASSEGPAGEQYF; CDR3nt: TGTGCCAGCAGCGAAGGACCGGCGGGGGAGCAGTACTTC
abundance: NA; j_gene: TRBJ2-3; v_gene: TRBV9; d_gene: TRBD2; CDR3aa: CASSAQRGAGRTDTQYF; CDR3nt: TGTGCCAGCAGCGCACAGCGGGGGGCCGGGCGCACAGATACGCAGTATTTT
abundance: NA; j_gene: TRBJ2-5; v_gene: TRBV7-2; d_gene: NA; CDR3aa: CASSYALSGEETQYF; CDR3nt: TGTGCCAGCAGTTATGCTTTATCCGGGGAAGAGACCCAGTACTTC
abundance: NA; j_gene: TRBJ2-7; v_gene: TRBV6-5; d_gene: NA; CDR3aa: CASSRTGVFEQYF; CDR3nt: TGTGCCAGCAGTCGAACGGGAGTCTTCGAGCAGTACTTC
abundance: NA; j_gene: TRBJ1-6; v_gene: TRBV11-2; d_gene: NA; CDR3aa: CASSLGRVRSPLHF; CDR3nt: TGTGCCAGCAGCTTAGGCAGGGTGAGGTCACCCCTCCACTTT
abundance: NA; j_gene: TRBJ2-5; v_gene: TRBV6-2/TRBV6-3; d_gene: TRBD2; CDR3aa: CASSYRITSGTQAETQYF; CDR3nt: TGTGCCAGCAGTTATCGGATAACTAGCGGGACCCAAGCGGAGACCCAGTACTTC
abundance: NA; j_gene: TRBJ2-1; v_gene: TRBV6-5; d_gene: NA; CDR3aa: CASSYTGEGNEQFF; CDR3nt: TGTGCCAGCAGTTACACGGGAGAGGGCAATGAGCAGTTCTTC
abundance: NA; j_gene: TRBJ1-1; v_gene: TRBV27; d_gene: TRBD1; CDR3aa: CASSSYDDRDGGTEAFF; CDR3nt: TGTGCCAGCAGTTCTTACGATGACAGGGATGGAGGGACTGAAGCTTTCTTT
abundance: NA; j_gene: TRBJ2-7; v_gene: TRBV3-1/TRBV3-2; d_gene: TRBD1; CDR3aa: CASSQPAGTGEYEQYF; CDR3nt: TGTGCCAGCAGCCAACCAGCCGGGACAGGGGAGTACGAGCAGTACTTC
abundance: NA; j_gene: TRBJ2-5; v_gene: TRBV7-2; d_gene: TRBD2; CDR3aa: CASSLAAGVEETQYF; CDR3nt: TGTGCCAGCAGCTTAGCAGCGGGAGTGGAAGAGACCCAGTACTTC
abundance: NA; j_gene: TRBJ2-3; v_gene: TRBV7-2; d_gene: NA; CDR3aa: CASSLSGEGTDTQYF; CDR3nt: TGTGCCAGCAGCTTATCGGGTGAGGGCACAGATACGCAGTATTTT
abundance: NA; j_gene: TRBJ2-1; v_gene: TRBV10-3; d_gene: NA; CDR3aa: CAITAGVNNEQFF; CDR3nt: TGTGCCATCACGGCAGGGGTAAACAATGAGCAGTTCTTC
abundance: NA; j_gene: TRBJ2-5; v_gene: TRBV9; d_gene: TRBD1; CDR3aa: CASSVGGTGQETQYF; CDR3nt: TGTGCCAGCAGCGTAGGGGGGACAGGACAAGAGACCCAGTACTTC
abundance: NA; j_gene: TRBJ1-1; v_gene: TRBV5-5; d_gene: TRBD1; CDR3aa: CASSPWDRLNTEAFF; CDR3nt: TGTGCCAGCAGCCCGTGGGACAGGCTTAACACTGAAGCTTTCTTT